The clone carrying this T cell receptor beta chain was detected only a few times. The TRBV12-4/TRBJ1-2 clonotypes were amplified using barcode primers with ligated adaptors. TCRdb redid the calling of the multiplex PCR reads with MiXCR, one entry per CDR3 protein. Here the sample spans roughly 920 distinct CDR3 sequences, over 5.5% being singletons. The CDR3 runs to 13 residues. The V gene end was trimmed by 8 bases and the J gene end by 8 bases; junction bases not matched to a gene: 10. This TCR was recovered from a female donor with breast cancer. The V gene is TRBV12-3 or TRBV12-4, the J gene TRBJ1-2; 8 bases are a match to TRBD1. Material for sequencing was memory CD4+ T cells sorted from blood. Noted subset: memory CD4+ T cells, CD4+CD45RO+CD25-. The DNA for the CDR3 is TGTGCCAGCGCCTACGACAGGGGACAAGGCTACACCTTC. Its protein product is CASAYDRGQGYTF.